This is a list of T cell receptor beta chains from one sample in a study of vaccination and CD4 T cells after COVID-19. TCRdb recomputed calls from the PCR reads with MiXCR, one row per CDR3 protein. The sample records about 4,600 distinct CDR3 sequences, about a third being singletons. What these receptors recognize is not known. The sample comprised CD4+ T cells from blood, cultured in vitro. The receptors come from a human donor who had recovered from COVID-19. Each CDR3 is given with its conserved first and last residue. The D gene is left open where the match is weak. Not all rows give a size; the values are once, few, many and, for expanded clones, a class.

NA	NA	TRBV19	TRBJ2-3	TGTGCCAGTAGTATAACAGAGTCTAGCACAGATACGCAGTATTTT	CASSITESSTDTQYF
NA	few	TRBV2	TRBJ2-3	TGTGCCAGCAGCCCAGACAGACCCCAGACAGATACGCAGTATTTT	CASSPDRPQTDTQYF
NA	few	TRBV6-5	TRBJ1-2	TGTGCCAGCAGTTACTCTCGGGGAGAGGATGGCTACACCTTC	CASSYSRGEDGYTF
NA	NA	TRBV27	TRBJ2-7	TGTGCCAGCAGTTTTGCGGCTAGAGGCGAGCAGTACTTC	CASSFAARGEQYF
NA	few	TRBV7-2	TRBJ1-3	TGTGCCAGCAGCTTAGAGTTCTCCAGGTTTAGAAACACCATATATTTT	CASSLEFSRFRNTIYF
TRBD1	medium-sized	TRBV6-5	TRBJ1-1	TGTGCCAGCAGTTACACACAGGGGGTAGGGACTGAAGCTTTCTTT	CASSYTQGVGTEAFF
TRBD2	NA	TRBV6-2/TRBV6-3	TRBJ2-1	TGTGCCAGCAGTTACGGCGGGGGGGCCGGCAATGAGCAGTTCTTC	CASSYGGGAGNEQFF
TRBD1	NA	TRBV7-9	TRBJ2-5	TGTGCCAGCAGCGTACCGACAGGGGGCGGGGAGACCCAGTACTTC	CASSVPTGGGETQYF
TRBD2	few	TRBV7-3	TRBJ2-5	TGTGCCAGCAGCCCGGGGGTTAGCGGGGGGCCCCAAGAGACCCAGTACTTC	CASSPGVSGGPQETQYF
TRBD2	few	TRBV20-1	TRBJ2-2	TGCAGTGCTAGAGATTCTCGGTGGACTAGCGGGACCGGGGAGCTGTTTTTT	CSARDSRWTSGTGELFF
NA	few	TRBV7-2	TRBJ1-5	TGTGCCAGCAGCCCCCCAGGCCAGCCCCAGCATTTT	CASSPPGQPQHF
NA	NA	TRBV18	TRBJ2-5	TGTGCCAGCTCACGTTCGACTGAAGTCCAAGAGACCCAGTACTTC	CASSRSTEVQETQYF
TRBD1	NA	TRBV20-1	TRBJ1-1	TGCAGTGCTAGACCAAGGACAGGGGGCACTGAAGCTCTCTTT	CSARPRTGGTEALF
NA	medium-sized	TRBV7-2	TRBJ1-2	TGTGCCAGCAGCTTAGCGGCAAGTAACTATGGCTACACCTTC	CASSLAASNYGYTF
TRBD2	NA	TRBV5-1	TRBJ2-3	TGCGCCAGCAGCTTTGGACTAGCGGGGGGTCCAAGCACAGATACGCAGTATTTT	CASSFGLAGGPSTDTQYF
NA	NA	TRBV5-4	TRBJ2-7	TGTGCCAGCAGCTTGCAACATTACGAGCAGTACTTC	CASSLQHYEQYF
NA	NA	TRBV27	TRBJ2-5	TGTGCCAGCAGTTCAACCGCCGATCTGGCCCAGTACTTC	CASSSTADLAQYF
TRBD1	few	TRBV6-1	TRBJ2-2	TGTGCCAGCAGAGGGACAGGGGTGGGGGCCGGGGAGCTGTTTTTT	CASRGTGVGAGELFF
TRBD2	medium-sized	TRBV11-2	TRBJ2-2	TGTGCCAGCAGCTTGGGCCGACTAGCGGTAACCGGGGAGCTGTTTTTT	CASSLGRLAVTGELFF
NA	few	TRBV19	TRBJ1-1	TGTGCCAGTAGTATGCGTGAAAACACTGAAGCTTTCTTT	CASSMRENTEAFF
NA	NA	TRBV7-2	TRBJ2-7	TGTGCCAGCAGCGGGGGTACCTACGAGCAGTACTTC	CASSGGTYEQYF
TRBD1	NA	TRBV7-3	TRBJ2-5	TGTGCCAGCAGCTTAAACAGGGACAGTAGAGAGACCCAGTACTTC	CASSLNRDSRETQYF
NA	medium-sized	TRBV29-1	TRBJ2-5	TGCAGCGTTGGGCCAGACCAAGAGACCCAGTACTTC	CSVGPDQETQYF
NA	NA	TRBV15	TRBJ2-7	TGTGCCACCAGCAGAGGGGGGACGCAGGCCTACGAGCAGTACTTC	CATSRGGTQAYEQYF
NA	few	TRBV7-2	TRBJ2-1	TGTGCCAGCAGCCCACTTGGCGGAAATTATGCGGAGCAGTTCTTC	CASSPLGGNYAEQFF